The rows below give T cell receptor beta chains drawn from one sample of a study of cytomegalovirus exposure and HLA in healthy donors. Libraries were prepared by immunoSEQ multiplex PCR; TCRdb keeps only in-frame clonotypes and omits some of them. Of some 140,000 clones in the sample, around 80% were seen once. Sequencing input: PBMCs. Receptors originate from a male donor in good health and CMV-seropositive. CDR3s include the opening cysteine and the closing phenylalanine or tryptophan. D genes are given only for firm matches. Size is stated for part of the rows, as once, few or many counts, or as a class when the clone is expanded.

j_call v_call d_call clone_size cdr3_aa cdr3_nt
TRBJ1-5 TRBV28 - - CASRTTTGSNQPQHF TGTGCCAGCAGGACAACCACAGGGAGCAATCAGCCCCAGCATTTT
TRBJ2-7 TRBV7-9 - - CASSLERHRVSEQYF TGTGCCAGCAGCTTAGAGCGTCACAGGGTTTCCGAGCAGTACTTC
TRBJ1-2 TRBV19 - few CASSTRTDRVTYGYTF TGTGCCAGTAGTACCCGCACGGACAGAGTGACGTATGGCTACACCTTC
TRBJ2-3 TRBV27 TRBD2 once CASSSRYILGSSGSTDTQYF TGTGCCAGCAGTTCACGATACATCCTGGGGTCTAGCGGGAGCACAGATACGCAGTATTTT
TRBJ1-2 TRBV5-1 TRBD1 - CASRPPGQGLPGYTF TGCGCCAGCAGGCCGCCGGGACAGGGGCTCCCTGGCTACACCTTC
TRBJ1-2 TRBV19 TRBD1 - CASNPQGADGYTF TGTGCCAGTAACCCACAGGGGGCAGATGGCTACACCTTC
TRBJ2-7 TRBV5-6 TRBD1 - CASSRGQGFREQYF TGTGCCAGCAGCAGGGGACAGGGGTTTCGCGAGCAGTACTTC
TRBJ2-2 TRBV11-3 - - CASRKEGGASTGELFF TGTGCCAGCAGAAAGGAGGGCGGGGCGTCTACCGGGGAGCTGTTTTTT
TRBJ1-2 TRBV29-1 TRBD1 - CSVEGQEHYGYTF TGCAGCGTTGAGGGACAGGAACACTATGGCTACACCTTC
TRBJ2-1 TRBV5-4 TRBD2 - CASRPERGGIHEQFF TGTGCCAGCAGACCAGAGCGGGGGGGCATCCATGAGCAGTTCTTC
TRBJ2-5 TRBV9 - - CASSDGSETQYF TGTGCCAGCAGCGATGGGAGCGAGACCCAGTACTTC
TRBJ2-7 TRBV7-2 TRBD2 few CASSLALAETYEQYF TGTGCCAGCAGCTTAGCACTAGCGGAAACCTACGAGCAGTACTTC
TRBJ2-3 TRBV10-1 TRBD2 - CASSAQGREGRFTDTQYF TGCGCCAGCAGCGCCCAGGGGCGGGAGGGCCGGTTCACAGATACGCAGTATTTT
TRBJ2-7 TRBV7-9 - - CASSLPGSYEQYF TGTGCCAGCAGCTTACCCGGTTCCTACGAGCAGTACTTC
TRBJ1-2 TRBV6-5 - - CASSPDAGNGYTF TGTGCCAGCAGTCCCGACGCGGGGAATGGCTACACCTTC
TRBJ2-3 TRBV7-2 - - CASSFGLINTQYF TGTGCCAGCAGCTTCGGACTGATAAATACGCAGTATTTT
TRBJ1-2 TRBV19 - - CASSIAGPNYGYTF TGTGCCAGTAGTATAGCAGGTCCTAACTATGGCTACACCTTC
TRBJ1-4 TRBV4-2 - few CASSQAIGDNEKLFF TGTGCCAGCAGCCAAGCAATAGGAGATAATGAAAAACTGTTTTTT
TRBJ2-3 TRBV7-3 TRBD2 - CASSLGLAGDDTQYF TGTGCCAGCAGCTTAGGACTAGCGGGAGACGATACGCAGTATTTT
TRBJ1-1 TRBV2 - few CASSNPRELGDTEAFF TGTGCCAGCAGTAATCCACGGGAACTGGGCGACACTGAAGCTTTCTTT
TRBJ2-5 TRBV6-5 - - CASSYSGGRQETQYF TGTGCCAGCAGTTACTCCGGGGGGCGGCAAGAGACCCAGTACTTC
TRBJ1-1 TRBV7-9 - - CASSLALTVNTEAFF TGTGCCAGCAGCTTAGCCCTAACAGTGAACACTGAAGCTTTCTTT
TRBJ1-2 TRBV11-2 - few CASSLGRTANYGYTF TGTGCCAGCAGCTTAGGGCGGACAGCTAACTATGGCTACACCTTC
TRBJ1-1 TRBV28 TRBD1 - CASGTGHTEAFF TGTGCCAGCGGGACAGGACACACTGAAGCTTTCTTT
TRBJ2-7 TRBV25-1 TRBD1 - CATTGAYEQYF TGTGCCACCACAGGGGCCTACGAGCAGTACTTC
TRBJ2-2 TRBV7-7 TRBD2 - CASSPSGTSVPGELFF TGTGCTAGCAGCCCCTCCGGGACTAGTGTACCCGGGGAGCTGTTTTTT
TRBJ2-5 TRBV7-3 - - CASSCRRAVYQETQYF TGTGCCAGCAGCTGTCGTAGAGCGGTGTACCAAGAGACCCAGTACTTC
TRBJ2-1 TRBV7-7 TRBD1 - CASSAGQGRLSLNEQFF TGTGCTAGCAGCGCCGGACAGGGTAGGCTCTCGTTAAATGAGCAGTTCTTC
TRBJ1-3 TRBV7-9 - - CASSLVAEGNTIYF TGTGCCAGCAGCTTAGTGGCGGAAGGAAACACCATATATTTT
TRBJ2-3 TRBV27 TRBD1 - CASSQGQGKTTDTQYF TGTGCCAGCAGCCAAGGACAGGGTAAGACTACAGATACGCAGTATTTT
TRBJ1-2 TRBV7-8 - - CASSLRRAFNYGYTF TGTGCCAGCAGCTTAAGGAGAGCCTTCAACTATGGCTACACCTTC
TRBJ1-2 TRBV28 - - CASSWASGYTF TGTGCCAGCAGTTGGGCGAGTGGCTACACCTTC
TRBJ2-4 TRBV19 - once CASSIRPGVPALPTSKNIQYF TGTGCCAGTAGTATAAGGCCAGGGGTCCCCGCTCTTCCAACCTCAAAAAACATTCAGTACTTC
TRBJ1-1 TRBV25-1 - few CASSELRESNTEAFF TGTGCCAGCAGTGAGCTACGGGAGTCGAACACTGAAGCTTTCTTT
TRBJ2-7 TRBV4-1 TRBD1 few CASSQGTGGLDEQYF TGCGCCAGCAGCCAAGGCACAGGGGGCCTAGACGAGCAGTACTTC
TRBJ2-3 TRBV5-1 TRBD2 few CASSLEAAGGPSADTQYF TGCGCCAGCAGCTTGGAAGCAGCGGGGGGGCCTTCGGCAGATACGCAGTATTTT
TRBJ2-5 TRBV29-1 TRBD2 once CSVGASGSGGETQYF TGCAGCGTTGGCGCTAGCGGGAGCGGTGGAGAGACCCAGTACTTC
TRBJ2-7 TRBV11-1 TRBD2 - CASSLVGGSFYEQYF TGTGCCAGCAGCTTAGTCGGCGGGAGTTTTTACGAGCAGTACTTC
TRBJ2-7 TRBV28 TRBD1 - CASRRGLEEQYF TGTGCCAGCAGGAGGGGGCTCGAGGAGCAGTACTTC
TRBJ1-1 TRBV11-1 - - CASSLGQEHTEAFF TGTGCCAGCAGCTTAGGACAGGAGCACACTGAAGCTTTCTTT
TRBJ2-1 TRBV13 - - CASSSIAGEQFF TGTGCCAGCAGCTCTATAGCCGGTGAGCAGTTCTTC